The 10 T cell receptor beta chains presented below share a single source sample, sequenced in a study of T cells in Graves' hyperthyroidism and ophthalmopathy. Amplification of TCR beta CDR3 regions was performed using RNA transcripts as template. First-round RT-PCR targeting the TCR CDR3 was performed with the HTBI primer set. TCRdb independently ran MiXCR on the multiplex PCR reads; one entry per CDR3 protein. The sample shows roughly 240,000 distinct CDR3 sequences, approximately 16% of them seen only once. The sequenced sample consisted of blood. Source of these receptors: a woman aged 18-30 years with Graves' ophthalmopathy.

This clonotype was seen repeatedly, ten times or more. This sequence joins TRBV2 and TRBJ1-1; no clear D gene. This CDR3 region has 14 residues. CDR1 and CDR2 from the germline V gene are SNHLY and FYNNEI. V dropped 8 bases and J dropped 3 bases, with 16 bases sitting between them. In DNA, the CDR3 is TGTGCCAGCTCAGTAGGTCATACTTACACTGAAGCTTTCTTT. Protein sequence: CASSVGHTYTEAFF.

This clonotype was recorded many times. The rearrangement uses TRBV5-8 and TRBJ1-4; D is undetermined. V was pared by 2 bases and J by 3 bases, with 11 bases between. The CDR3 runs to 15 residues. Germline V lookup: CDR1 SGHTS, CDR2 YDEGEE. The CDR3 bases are TGTGCCAGCAGCTTTACGGGCGGTGCTAATGAAAAACTGTTTTTT. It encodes CASSFTGGANEKLFF.

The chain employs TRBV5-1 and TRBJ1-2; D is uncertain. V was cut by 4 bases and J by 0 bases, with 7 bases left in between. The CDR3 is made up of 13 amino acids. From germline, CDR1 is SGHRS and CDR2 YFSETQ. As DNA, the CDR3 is TGCGCCAGCAGCATGACAACTAACTATGGCTACACCTTC. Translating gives CASSMTTNYGYTF. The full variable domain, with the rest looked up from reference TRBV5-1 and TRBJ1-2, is KAGVTQTPRYLIKTRGQQVTLSCSPISGHRSVSWYQQTPGQGLQFLFEYFSETQRNKGNFPGRFSGRQFSNSRSEMNVSTLELGDSALYLCASSMTTNYGYTFGSGTRLTVV.

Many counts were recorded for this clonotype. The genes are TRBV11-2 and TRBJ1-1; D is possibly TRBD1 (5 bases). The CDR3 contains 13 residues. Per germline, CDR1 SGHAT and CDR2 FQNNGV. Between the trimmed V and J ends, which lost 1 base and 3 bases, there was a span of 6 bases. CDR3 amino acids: CASSLVGDTEAFF. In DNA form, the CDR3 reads TGTGCCAGCAGCTTAGTAGGGGACACTGAAGCTTTCTTT.

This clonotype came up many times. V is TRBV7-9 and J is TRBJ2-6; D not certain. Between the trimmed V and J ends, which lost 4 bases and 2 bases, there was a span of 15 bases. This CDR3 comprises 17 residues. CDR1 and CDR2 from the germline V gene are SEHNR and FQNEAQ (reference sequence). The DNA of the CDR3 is TGTGCCAGCAGCTCGCTTAACTCCCTTACTGGGGCCAACGTCCTGACTTTC. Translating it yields CASSSLNSLTGANVLTF.

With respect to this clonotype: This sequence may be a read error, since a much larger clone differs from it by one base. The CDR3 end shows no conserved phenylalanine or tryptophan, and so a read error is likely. In DNA, the CDR3 is TGTGCCAGCAGTTTATTTGCGCAGAGTTATAGCAATCAGCCCCAGCATCTT. Protein product: CASSLFAQSYSNQPQHL. The chain is built from TRBV28 and TRBJ1-5, with D unclear. The length of the CDR3 is 17 residues. CDR1 is MDHEN, CDR2 SYDVKM, per germline. The germline V and J ends were trimmed by 1 base and 0 bases, with 13 bases remaining between them.

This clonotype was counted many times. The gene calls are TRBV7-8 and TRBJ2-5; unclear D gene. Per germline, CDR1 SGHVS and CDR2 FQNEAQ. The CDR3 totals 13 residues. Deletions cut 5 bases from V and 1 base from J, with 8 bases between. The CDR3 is CASSPLGQETQYF. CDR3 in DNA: TGTGCCAGCAGCCCCCTTGGCCAAGAGACCCAGTACTTC. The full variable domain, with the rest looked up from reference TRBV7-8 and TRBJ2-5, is GAGVSQSPRYKVAKRGQDVALRCDPISGHVSLFWYQQALGQGPEFLTYFQNEAQLDKSGLPSDRFFAERPEGSVSTLKIQRTQQEDSAVYLCASSPLGQETQYFGPGTRLLVL.

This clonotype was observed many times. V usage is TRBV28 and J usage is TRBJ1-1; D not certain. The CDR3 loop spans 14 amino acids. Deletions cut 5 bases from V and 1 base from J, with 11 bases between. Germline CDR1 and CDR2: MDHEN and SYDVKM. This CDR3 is CASSRALPNTEAFF. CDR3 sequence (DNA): TGTGCCAGCAGTAGGGCCCTACCGAACACTGAAGCTTTCTTT.

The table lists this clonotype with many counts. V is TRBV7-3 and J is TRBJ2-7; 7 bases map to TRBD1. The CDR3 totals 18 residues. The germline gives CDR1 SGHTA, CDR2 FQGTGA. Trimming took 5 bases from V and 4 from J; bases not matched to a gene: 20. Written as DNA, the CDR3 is TGTGCCAGCAGCGCGGCCGACAGGGAACCCCTTCGCGGATACGAGCAGTACTTC. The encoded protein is CASSAADREPLRGYEQYF.

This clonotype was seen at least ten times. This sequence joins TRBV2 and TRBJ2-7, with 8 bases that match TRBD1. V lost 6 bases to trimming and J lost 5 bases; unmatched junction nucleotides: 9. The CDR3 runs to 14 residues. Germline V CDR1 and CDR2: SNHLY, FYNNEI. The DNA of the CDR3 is TGTGCCAGCAGCACCGGGACAGGCAAAAACGAGCAGTACTTC. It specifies CASSTGTGKNEQYF.